This TCR beta chain was sequenced during a study of T cell repertoires in cytomegalovirus infection. Overall study context: As its CMV epitopes, the study selected recently identified HLA-C-restricted and well-studied HLA-B-restricted targets. Signatures in public TCR beta sequences pointed to both CMV infection and matching HLA type.

TCRdb reanalysed the reads using MiXCR and keeps one entry per CDR3 protein. The data contain about 890,000 distinct CDR3 sequences, 31% of them seen just once; the ten biggest clones take up around 15%. Study results and limitations: CMV-specific TCR beta clonotypes restricted by HLA-C dominated the ex vivo response.

In regard to this clonotype: Its antigen is still unknown.

This receptor was identified in a human donor in good health (CMV status not recorded). Some clones in this sample may be carry-over from other donors' samples. Here the sequenced sample was cultured CD8+ T cells from PBMCs, taken from culture after CMV antigen stimulation.

The CDR3 sequence: CASSLDWGRYEQYF. CDR3 coding DNA: TGTGCCAGCAGCTTAGATTGGGGACGATACGAGCAGTACTTC. The chain recombines TRBV7-9 with TRBJ2-7; D is perhaps TRBD1 or TRBD2 (5 bases each). Per germline, CDR1 SEHNR and CDR2 FQNEAQ (reference sequence). The ends were cut back, 1 base at V and 4 bases at J, with 11 bases in the middle. This CDR3 has 14 residues.